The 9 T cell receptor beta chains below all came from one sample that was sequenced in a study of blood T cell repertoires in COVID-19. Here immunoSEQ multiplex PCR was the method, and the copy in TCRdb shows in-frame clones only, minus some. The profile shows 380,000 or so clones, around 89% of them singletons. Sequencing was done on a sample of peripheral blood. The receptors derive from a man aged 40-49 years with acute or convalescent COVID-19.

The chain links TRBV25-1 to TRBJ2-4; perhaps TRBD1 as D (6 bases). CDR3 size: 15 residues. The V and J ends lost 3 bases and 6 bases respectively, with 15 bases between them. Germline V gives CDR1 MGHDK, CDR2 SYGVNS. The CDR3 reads CASSDPTRDINIQYF. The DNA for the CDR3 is TGTGCCAGCAGTGACCCGACTCGGGACATAAACATTCAGTACTTC.

The CDR3 bases are TGTGCCAGCAGTTACTCCCCGGGACAGGCCTATGGCTACACCTTC. It encodes CASSYSPGQAYGYTF. This chain uses TRBV6-6 with TRBJ1-2, with 8 positions matching TRBD1. The junction had 4 bases not matched to a gene; V was cut back by 0 bases and J by 4 bases. This CDR3 is built from 15 residues. Looked up from germline, CDR1 is MNHNY and CDR2 is SVGAGI (reference sequence).

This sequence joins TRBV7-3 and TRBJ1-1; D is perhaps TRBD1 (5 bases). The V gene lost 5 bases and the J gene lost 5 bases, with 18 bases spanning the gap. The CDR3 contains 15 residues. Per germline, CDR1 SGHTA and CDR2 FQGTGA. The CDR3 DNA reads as TGTGCCAGCAGCCCCGTGGGGGGGATCGGAACTGAAGCTTTCTTT. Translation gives CASSPVGGIGTEAFF.

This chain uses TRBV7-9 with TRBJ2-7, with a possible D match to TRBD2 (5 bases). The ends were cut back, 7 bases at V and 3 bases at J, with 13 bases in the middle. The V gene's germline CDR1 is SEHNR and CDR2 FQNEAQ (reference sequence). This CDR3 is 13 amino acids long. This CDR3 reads CASKKGRGYEQYF. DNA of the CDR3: TGTGCCAGCAAAAAGGGTCGGGGCTACGAGCAGTACTTC.

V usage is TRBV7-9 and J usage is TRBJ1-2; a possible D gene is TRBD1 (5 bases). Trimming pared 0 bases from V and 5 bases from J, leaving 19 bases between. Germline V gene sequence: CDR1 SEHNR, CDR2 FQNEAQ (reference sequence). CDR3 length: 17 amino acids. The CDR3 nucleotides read TGTGCCAGCAGCTTAGCCCGGGCGGGGCAGGGAAGATATGGCTACACCTTC. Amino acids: CASSLARAGQGRYGYTF.

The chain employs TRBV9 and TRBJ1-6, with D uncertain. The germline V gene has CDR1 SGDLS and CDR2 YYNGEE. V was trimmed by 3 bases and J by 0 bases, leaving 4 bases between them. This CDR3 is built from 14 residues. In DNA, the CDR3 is TGTGCCAGCAGCGCCCGCTCCTATAATTCACCCCTCCACTTT. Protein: CASSARSYNSPLHF.

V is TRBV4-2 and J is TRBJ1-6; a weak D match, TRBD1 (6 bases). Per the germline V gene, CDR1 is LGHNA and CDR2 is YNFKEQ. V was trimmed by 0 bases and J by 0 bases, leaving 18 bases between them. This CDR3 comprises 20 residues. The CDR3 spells CASSQDLQGRRSSYNSPLHF. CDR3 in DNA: TGTGCCAGCAGCCAAGATCTGCAGGGGCGTAGGAGCTCCTATAATTCACCCCTCCACTTT.

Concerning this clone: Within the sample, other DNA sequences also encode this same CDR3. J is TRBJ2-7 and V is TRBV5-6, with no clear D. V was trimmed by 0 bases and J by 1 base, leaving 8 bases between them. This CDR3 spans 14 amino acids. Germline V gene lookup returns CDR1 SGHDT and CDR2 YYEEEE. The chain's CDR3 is CASSLDYSSYEQYF. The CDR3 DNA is TGTGCCAGCAGCTTGGACTACTCATCCTACGAGCAGTACTTC.

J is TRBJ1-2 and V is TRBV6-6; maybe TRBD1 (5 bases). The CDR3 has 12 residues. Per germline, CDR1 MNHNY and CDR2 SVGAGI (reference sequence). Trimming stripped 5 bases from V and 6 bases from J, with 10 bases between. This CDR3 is CASSPRGDGYTF. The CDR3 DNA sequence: TGTGCCAGCAGTCCCCGGGGGGATGGCTACACCTTC.